This T cell receptor beta chain derives from a study of blood T cells in healthy people across ages. Notes on the study in general: Naive CD4+ cells and diversity were both higher in long-lived donors than in aged donors. For the donors, CMV status was unknown and possibly confounded expanded clonotype changes. Roughly linearly, TCR beta diversity per million T cells fell as age increased.

In this sample, this clonotype turned up a few times. The target antigen is unknown. Trimming removed 4 bases from V and 0 bases from J, with 12 bases in between. The length of the CDR3 is 15 residues. Germline loops: CDR1 MGHDK, CDR2 SYGVNS. Sample-barcoded 5' priming and a J-beta primer mix drove a second PCR of about 6 to 12 cycles. Every sample produced at least 3 million CDR3-containing paired-end reads. TCRdb re-called the 5' RACE reads through MiXCR, storing one row per CDR3 protein. The sample includes roughly 1,500,000 distinct CDR3 sequences, roughly a third of them seen just once. Sequenced sample: blood. The TCR comes from a woman in her twenties or thirties in good health. The V and J genes are TRBV25-1 and TRBJ2-5, with D possibly matching TRBD1 (5 bases). This CDR3 reads CASSVRQTYQETQYF. Written as DNA, the CDR3 is TGTGCCAGCAGTGTGAGACAGACGTACCAAGAGACCCAGTACTTC.